These 26 T cell receptor beta chains were sequenced from one sample in a study of shared clonotypes between healthy human individuals. The data were produced by immunoSEQ multiplex PCR, yet TCRdb's version contains in-frame clones alone and is incomplete. The data contain 2,500,000 or so clones, under 95% of them seen just once; the ten biggest clones take up about 0.34%. The specimen was naive CD4+ T cells from PBMCs. As to subset: CD45RA+ positively selected. The receptors derive from a man aged 18 to 30 in good health. Some clones in this sample may be carry-over from other donors' samples.

The V gene is TRBV9, the J gene TRBJ2-1; 14 bases align to TRBD2. The CDR3 extends over 17 amino acids. Germline V gene lookup returns CDR1 SGDLS and CDR2 YYNGEE. Losses at the gene ends were 3 bases for V and 8 bases for J; bases not matched to a gene: 10. CDR3 protein: CASSATSGRAGSDEQFF. For the CDR3, the DNA is TGTGCCAGCAGCGCGACTAGCGGGAGGGCCGGCTCGGATGAGCAGTTCTTC.

To note about this clone: The sample has other DNA sequences that encode this CDR3 too. The chain joins TRBV20-1 to TRBJ1-6; D unresolved. V gave up 5 bases and J gave up 10 bases, with 9 bases separating them. The CDR3 runs 11 residues. Germline V lookup: CDR1 DFQATT, CDR2 SNEGSKA (reference sequence). The chain's CDR3 is CSAPGGSPLHF. CDR3 in DNA: TGCAGTGCTCCCGGTGGATCACCCCTCCACTTT.

The sample holds one count of this clone. The chain combines TRBV5-1 with TRBJ2-1; TRBD2 agrees at 11 bases. CDR1 is SGHRS and CDR2 is YFSETQ in the germline V gene. V was clipped by 1 base and J by 4 bases; unmatched bases: 13. CDR3 length: 19 amino acids. CDR3 coding DNA: TGCGCCAGCAGCTTGCTGAGTGGGCTAGCGGGAGGATCATACAATGAGCAGTTCTTC. It codes for CASSLLSGLAGGSYNEQFF.

The chain joins TRBV5-6 to TRBJ2-5; D is ambiguous. Trimming removed 1 base from V and 3 bases from J, with 10 bases in between. Germline-derived CDR1 and CDR2 are SGHDT and YYEEEE. The CDR3 consists of 14 residues. CDR3 nucleotides: TGTGCCAGCAGCTTGCTGGATAGGGAAGAGACCCAGTACTTC. This sequence encodes CASSLLDREETQYF.

The V and J genes are TRBV29-1 and TRBJ2-3, with 12 nucleotides matching TRBD1. The CDR3 runs to 15 residues. Germline V gene data show CDR1 as SQVTM and CDR2 as ANQGSEA. The trim removed 6 bases at V and 4 bases at J, leaving 8 bases unmatched. DNA of the CDR3: TGCAGCGTCCTGGGGGACAGGGGGCGCTCAGATACGCAGTATTTT. This encodes CSVLGDRGRSDTQYF.

The gene calls are TRBV28 and TRBJ1-2, with TRBD1 as a possible D gene (6 bases). Germline-derived CDR1 and CDR2 are MDHEN and SYDVKM. V was pared by 3 bases and J by 0 bases, with 8 bases between. The CDR3 has 14 amino acids. The CDR3 reads CASSFRTANYGYTF. CDR3 DNA sequence: TGTGCCAGCAGTTTTCGGACAGCTAACTATGGCTACACCTTC.

V is TRBV6-1 and J is TRBJ1-2; possible D gene TRBD1, 6 bases. Trimming took 2 bases from V and 3 from J, leaving 13 bases between them. The CDR3 consists of 15 residues. Per germline, CDR1 MNHNS and CDR2 SASEGT. The CDR3 is CASSEFGGADYGYTF. DNA of the CDR3: TGTGCCAGCAGTGAATTCGGGGGGGCGGACTATGGCTACACCTTC.

On this clone: The sample has other DNA sequences that encode this CDR3 too. The V and J genes are TRBV27 and TRBJ2-7, with TRBD1 matching 10 bases. Germline V gene lookup returns CDR1 MNHEY and CDR2 SMNVEV (reference sequence). The CDR3 extends over 14 amino acids. V shed 2 bases and J 2 bases; nucleotides not matched to a gene: 0. DNA for the CDR3: TGTGCCAGCAGTTTAGACAGGGGGCCCTACGAGCAGTACTTC. Residues: CASSLDRGPYEQYF.

The CDR3 coding sequence is TGTGCCAGCAGTTTTTCTGGGGCTAATGAAAAACTGTTTTTT. This codes for CASSFSGANEKLFF. The V call is TRBV28, the J call TRBJ1-4; unclear D gene. The CDR3 consists of 14 residues. Germline V CDR1 and CDR2: MDHEN, SYDVKM. Between the trimmed V and J ends, which lost 3 bases and 3 bases, there was a span of 8 bases. Variable domain in full (rest from reference TRBV28 and TRBJ1-4): DVKVTQSSRYLVKRTGEKVFLECVQDMDHENMFWYRQDPGLGLRLIYFSYDVKMKEKGDIPEGYSVSREKKERFSLILESASTNQTSMYLCASSFSGANEKLFFGSGTQLSVL.

This chain connects TRBV11-3 to TRBJ1-1; possibly TRBD1 for D (5 bases). The CDR3 loop spans 13 amino acids. Deletions cut 6 bases from V and 10 bases from J, with 18 bases between. The germline gives CDR1 SGHNT, CDR2 YENEEA. The CDR3 DNA sequence: TGTGCCAGCAGTGTCGCCGGGGGGGAATCAGCTTTCTTT. Residues: CASSVAGGESAFF.

This chain links TRBV12-5 with TRBJ2-5, with a possible D match to TRBD2 (5 bases). Germline V gene lookup returns CDR1 LGHNT and CDR2 FRNRAP. This CDR3 contains 13 residues. V lost 1 base, J lost 7 bases, and 10 bases lay in between. As DNA, the CDR3 is TGTGCTAGTGGTTTGGGGGAAAGCGGGACCCAGTACTTC. This sequence encodes CASGLGESGTQYF.

V and J are TRBV4-1 and TRBJ2-5, with TRBD1 as a possible D gene (5 bases). Germline-derived CDR1 and CDR2 are MGHRA and YSYEKL. Trimming removed 0 bases at V and 5 bases at J, with 13 bases between. CDR3 length: 15 residues. The CDR3 DNA follows: TGCGCCAGCAGCCAAGAGGTGCGCAGGGTTGAGACCCAGTACTTC. Protein: CASSQEVRRVETQYF.

The count of this clone is one. V is TRBV12-5 and J is TRBJ1-1; no clear D gene. CDR1 and CDR2 from the germline V gene are LGHNT and FRNRAP. This CDR3 has 12 residues. The germline V and J ends were trimmed by 3 bases and 8 bases, with 10 bases remaining between them. The CDR3 loop is CASGFIGREAFF. CDR3 coding DNA: TGTGCTAGTGGTTTTATCGGCAGGGAAGCTTTCTTT. Full variable domain (rest looked up from reference TRBV12-5 and TRBJ1-1): DARVTQTPRHKVTEMGQEVTMRCQPILGHNTVFWYRQTMMQGLELLAYFRNRAPLDDSGMPKDRFSAEMPDATLATLKIQPSEPRDSAVYFCASGFIGREAFFGQGTRLTVV.

This clone came up a few times. The chain couples TRBV18 to TRBJ2-2; D gene ambiguous. Trimming cost V 1 base and J 8 bases, with 5 bases left between them. This CDR3 is 12 amino acids long. CDR1 KGHSH and CDR2 LQKENI come from the germline V gene. CDR3 protein: CASSPLRGELFF. The DNA for the CDR3 is TGTGCCAGCTCACCACTTCGAGGGGAGCTGTTTTTT.

This clone occurred once. The CDR3 region is CASSIDPNREQYF. The CDR3 DNA reads TGTGCCAGTAGTATAGACCCGAATAGAGAGCAGTACTTC. The rearrangement links TRBV19 to TRBJ2-7; D is unclear. Trimming stripped 0 bases from V and 7 bases from J, with 10 bases between. The CDR3 extends over 13 amino acids. Germline-derived CDR1 and CDR2 are LNHDA and SQIVND (reference sequence).

The chain recombines TRBV5-4 with TRBJ2-6, with no clear D. CDR3 length equals 14 residues. V was clipped by 3 bases and J by 4 bases, with 8 bases between them. Germline CDR1 reads SGHNT; CDR2 reads YYREEE (reference sequence). The DNA of the CDR3 is TGTGCCAGCAGCTCCTGGTGGGGGGCCAACGTCCTGACTTTC. This sequence encodes CASSSWWGANVLTF.

The J gene is TRBJ1-2, the V gene TRBV28; TRBD1 is a possible D gene (6 bases). This CDR3 has 15 amino acids. Germline CDR1 and CDR2: MDHEN and SYDVKM. Trimming shortened V by 7 bases and J by 3 bases, and 18 bases separated the two germline ends. Here the CDR3 DNA reads TGTGCCAGCACGCCCGCGGCGGGACAAGACTATGGCTACACCTTC. Its translation: CASTPAAGQDYGYTF.

The CDR3 spells CASSYRQLGYEQYF. In nucleotides, the CDR3 is TGTGCCAGCAGTTACCGACAGTTGGGCTACGAGCAGTACTTC. This chain uses TRBV2 with TRBJ2-7, with D tentatively TRBD1 (5 bases). V was pared by 5 bases and J by 3 bases, with 14 bases between. This CDR3 is 14 amino acids long. Germline V gives CDR1 SNHLY, CDR2 FYNNEI.

The rearrangement uses TRBV5-1 and TRBJ2-3; D gene ambiguous. V lost 4 bases, J lost 6 bases, and 15 bases lay in between. The CDR3 is made up of 14 amino acids. Germline lookup yields CDR1 SGHRS and CDR2 YFSETQ. The CDR3 loop is CASSLTPDSDTQYF. CDR3 bases: TGCGCCAGCAGCCTGACTCCCGATTCCGATACGCAGTATTTT.

The V gene is TRBV12-5, the J gene TRBJ2-1; TRBD2 matches at 9 bases. The V gene's germline CDR1 is LGHNT and CDR2 FRNRAP. V was clipped by 3 bases and J by 6 bases; unmatched bases: 12. This CDR3 contains 17 residues. This CDR3 reads CASGFLFAGGPLNEQFF. CDR3 bases: TGTGCTAGTGGTTTTCTCTTCGCGGGAGGGCCGCTCAATGAGCAGTTCTTC.

The genes are TRBV28 and TRBJ1-5, with 7 bases fitting TRBD1. Germline CDR1 and CDR2: MDHEN and SYDVKM. J was trimmed by 6 bases and V by 1 base; bases with no gene match: 6. The CDR3 covers 15 residues. The chain's CDR3 is CASSLSAGGSQPQHF. The CDR3 DNA is TGTGCCAGCAGTTTATCGGCAGGGGGTAGTCAGCCCCAGCATTTT.

The gene calls are TRBV7-2 and TRBJ2-5; D not resolved. V was cut by 7 bases and J by 1 base, with 16 bases left in between. The CDR3 totals 15 residues. Germline-derived CDR1 and CDR2 are SGHTA and FQGNSA. CDR3 amino acids: CASNLIIGLQETQYF. The CDR3 DNA is TGTGCCAGCAACCTTATAATTGGGCTCCAAGAGACCCAGTACTTC.

This clone appeared once. DNA of the CDR3: TGTGCCAGCAGCCAAGCCCAAGGAGGGAGGGATACGCAGTATTTT. Its protein is CASSQAQGGRDTQYF. The chain couples TRBV14 to TRBJ2-3; TRBD2 is a possible D gene (6 bases). Germline CDR1 SGHDN, CDR2 FVKESK. Trimming left V 1 base short and J 6 bases short, with 14 bases between. This CDR3 is 15 amino acids long.

The chain carries TRBV27 and TRBJ1-2; 7 bases align to TRBD1. J was trimmed by 2 bases and V by 5 bases; bases with no gene match: 5. The germline CDR1 and CDR2 sequences are MNHEY and SMNVEV (reference sequence). CDR3 length equals 14 residues. In DNA, the CDR3 is TGTGCCAGCAGTCTCCGACAGGGAAACTATGGCTACACCTTC. It encodes CASSLRQGNYGYTF.

The CDR3 DNA reads as TGTGCCAGCAGCTTAAGGTTATCGGGGACTGAAGCTTTCTTT. This gives the protein CASSLRLSGTEAFF. The J gene is TRBJ1-1, the V gene TRBV7-9; D call uncertain. The CDR3 loop spans 14 amino acids. Trimming took off 2 bases at V and 5 bases at J, with 12 bases between the two ends. Germline assignment: CDR1 SEHNR and CDR2 FQNEAQ (reference sequence).

The chain employs TRBV9 and TRBJ2-5; possibly TRBD2 for D (5 bases). The V and J ends lost 4 bases and 1 base respectively, with 11 bases between them. The CDR3 loop spans 14 amino acids. Germline values: CDR1 SGDLS, CDR2 YYNGEE. The CDR3 loop reads CASSTAGIQETQYF. The CDR3 DNA sequence: TGTGCCAGCAGCACCGCGGGCATCCAAGAGACCCAGTACTTC.